This T cell receptor beta chain was recorded in a study of T cells in localized non-small cell lung cancer. Study results and limitations: An association was observed between higher blood T cell density and longer overall survival. Uninvolved neighboring lung showed the greatest T cell clonality, exceeding tumor.

The CDR3 is 15 residues long. The ends were cut back, 5 bases at V and 2 bases at J, with 12 bases in the middle. The germline gives CDR1 SGHNT, CDR2 YENEEA. Libraries were prepared by immunoSEQ multiplex PCR; TCRdb keeps only in-frame clonotypes and omits some of them. The sample carries about 1,200 clones, 30% to 40% recorded once. Details on this clone: Its antigen is not known.

The clonotype was recovered from a man between 35 and 75 years old with stage I squamous cell lung carcinoma. Here the sequenced sample was normal lung tissue next to the tumor, taken before any cancer treatment. The gene calls are TRBV11-3 and TRBJ2-2, with a tentative D call TRBD1 (6 bases). Here the CDR3 reads CASSPQGLNTGELFF. As DNA, the CDR3 is TGTGCCAGCAGCCCCCAGGGGCTTAACACCGGGGAGCTGTTTTTT.